These T cell receptor beta chains were read from a single sample in a study of T cell repertoires in cytomegalovirus infection. Antigens for these TCRs are unknown. TCRdb used MiXCR to reprocess the reads, holding one entry per CDR3 protein. The table has around 540,000 distinct CDR3 sequences, 33% seen once. The starting material was cultured PBMCs, obtained from culture after CMV antigen stimulation. The receptors originated from a human donor in good health (CMV status not recorded). Some clones in this sample may be carry-over from other donors' samples. CDR3s include the opening cysteine and the closing phenylalanine or tryptophan. A D gene is named only where the DNA matches it firmly. Clone size is not always given. Where it is, it says once, few, many or a class for expanded clones.

v_gene	abundance	d_gene	j_gene	CDR3nt	CDR3aa
TRBV28	NA	NA	TRBJ2-3	TGTGCCAGCAGTTCAAACGGGAAGGATACGCAGTATTTT	CASSSNGKDTQYF
TRBV12-3/TRBV12-4	NA	NA	TRBJ1-2	TGTGCCAGTACACAGGATTTTGACTATGGCTACACCTTC	CASTQDFDYGYTF
TRBV28	NA	TRBD2	TRBJ2-2	TGTGCCAGCAGTTTATTTACCCGGGTAGCGGGAGTCACCGGGGAGCTGTTTTTT	CASSLFTRVAGVTGELFF
TRBV7-6	many	TRBD1	TRBJ2-5	TGTGCCAGCAGGCCAACCACAGGGGGCAGGGAGACCCAGTACTTC	CASRPTTGGRETQYF
TRBV6-2/TRBV6-3	medium-sized	NA	TRBJ2-7	TGTGCCAGCAGTTACTCTGGGACTTTTCAGCGCTACGAGCAGTACTTC	CASSYSGTFQRYEQYF
TRBV28	NA	TRBD1	TRBJ1-5	TGTGCCAGCAGTCCGGATACTAGGGACAGGGAGGGTAGCAATCAGCCCCAGCATTTT	CASSPDTRDREGSNQPQHF
TRBV19	NA	NA	TRBJ2-1	TGTGCCAGTAGTGTTTTTCCAGCTATTTACAATGAGCAGTTCTTC	CASSVFPAIYNEQFF
TRBV6-2/TRBV6-3	NA	NA	TRBJ1-1	TGTGCCAGCAGTCGGGTGACCCGGGGGACTGAAGCTTTCTTT	CASSRVTRGTEAFF
TRBV24-1	few	NA	TRBJ2-5	TGTGCCACCAGTGATCCCGACAGGTACCAAGAGACCCAGTACTTC	CATSDPDRYQETQYF
TRBV29-1	NA	NA	TRBJ2-5	TGCAGTTCGAGGGGGGGACTCCAAGAGACCCAGTACTTC	CSSRGGLQETQYF
TRBV6-1	many	NA	TRBJ2-6	TGTGCCAGCAGGACAGTAGCAGGGGCTGGGGCCAACGTCCTGACTTTC	CASRTVAGAGANVLTF
TRBV7-2	NA	TRBD2	TRBJ2-7	TGTGCCAGCAGTCATATGAGGGCTAGCGGGAGGGCCCACGAGCAGTACTTC	CASSHMRASGRAHEQYF
TRBV4-1	NA	NA	TRBJ2-3	TGCGCCAGCAGCCAAGATGCCCCAACTACCTTAAGCACAGATACGCAGTATTTT	CASSQDAPTTLSTDTQYF
TRBV7-2	NA	TRBD1	TRBJ2-5	TGTGCCAGCAGCCCCAGGACAGGGAAAGAGACCCAGTACTTC	CASSPRTGKETQYF
TRBV15	NA	TRBD2	TRBJ2-3	TGTGCCACCAGCAGGGGACTAGCGGGTTCGAGCAGGGATACGCAGTATTTT	CATSRGLAGSSRDTQYF
TRBV12-3/TRBV12-4	NA	NA	TRBJ1-5	TGTGCCAGCAGTATGGACAGTAATCAGCCCCAGCATTTT	CASSMDSNQPQHF
TRBV7-8	many	NA	TRBJ2-3	TGTGCCAGCAGCTTAGCGGGAAGGGGCACAGATACGCAGTATTTT	CASSLAGRGTDTQYF
TRBV7-2	few	TRBD1	TRBJ2-5	TGTGCCAGCAGCCCACAGACAGGGAAAGAGACCCAGTACTTC	CASSPQTGKETQYF
TRBV10-3	few	TRBD1	TRBJ2-7	TGTGCCACCACAGGGGCGGTTAGCGAGCAGTACTTC	CATTGAVSEQYF
TRBV19	NA	TRBD1	TRBJ2-3	TGTGCCAGTAGTATAGTGGTCAACAGGGGAAAGTCGACAGATACGCAGTATTTT	CASSIVVNRGKSTDTQYF
TRBV7-3	few	TRBD2	TRBJ2-1	TGTGCCAGCAGCTTAGACGGGAGGGCCAGGGATGAGCAGTTCTTC	CASSLDGRARDEQFF
TRBV20-1	NA	NA	TRBJ1-1	TGCAGTGCCACCAGGGCTTCCACTGAAGCTTTCTTT	CSATRASTEAFF
TRBV6-1	few	NA	TRBJ2-4	TGTGCCAGCAGCATGAACAGGGTGAGGAGGGCCAAAAACATTCAGTACTTC	CASSMNRVRRAKNIQYF
TRBV7-8	many	TRBD1	TRBJ1-1	TGTGCCAGCAGAGTCAACAGGGGGAACACTGAAGCTTTCTTT	CASRVNRGNTEAFF
TRBV28	few	TRBD1	TRBJ1-2	TGTGCCAGCAGTCCTAACAGGGGTCCCAACCTTTTTTGGGGCTACACCTTC	CASSPNRGPNLFWGYTF
TRBV20-1	NA	TRBD2	TRBJ2-1	TGCAGTGCTAGCCTCCTAGCGGGAGGGGAGCAGTTCTTC	CSASLLAGGEQFF
TRBV7-2	few	NA	TRBJ2-7	TGTGCCAGCAGCTTAGACGGGAGTTGGTTCTACGAGCAGTACTTC	CASSLDGSWFYEQYF
TRBV29-1	NA	NA	TRBJ2-1	TGCAGCACCCGGGACCAAGCATACAATGAGCAGTTCTTC	CSTRDQAYNEQFF
TRBV7-9	few	TRBD1	TRBJ2-4	TGTGCCAGCAGCAAAGGAGCAGTCGGACAGGAGGAGTACTTC	CASSKGAVGQEEYF
TRBV2	once	TRBD1	TRBJ1-6	TGTGCCAGCAGCCCTGGACAGGGGGCTTCACCCCTCCACTTT	CASSPGQGASPLHF
TRBV4-1	few	NA	TRBJ2-3	TGCGCCAGCAGCCAAGAGGTCGCAGATACGCAGTATTTT	CASSQEVADTQYF
TRBV7-2	few	TRBD1	TRBJ2-1	TGTGCCAGCAGCCCCGGACAGGGGTCAGAGGAGCAGTTCTTC	CASSPGQGSEEQFF
TRBV27	NA	NA	TRBJ1-1	TGTGCCAGCAGCCCCTACAATGCCGGTCCTAACACTGAAGCTTTCTTT	CASSPYNAGPNTEAFF
TRBV7-6	few	NA	TRBJ2-2	TGTGCCAGCAGCTTAGACGGGAGCGGGGAGCTGTTTTTT	CASSLDGSGELFF
TRBV12-3/TRBV12-4	few	NA	TRBJ2-1	TGTGCCAGCAGTTTAGCCGCATTATACAATGAGCAGTTCTTC	CASSLAALYNEQFF
TRBV5-6	NA	NA	TRBJ2-5	TGTGCCAGCAGCCAATCAACAGGGAGGGAGACCCAGTACTTC	CASSQSTGRETQYF
TRBV11-2	NA	TRBD2	TRBJ2-1	TGTGCCAGCAGCTCGGGACTAGACGGAGAGCAGTTCTTC	CASSSGLDGEQFF
TRBV9	NA	TRBD1	TRBJ1-3	TGTGCCAGCAGCGTAGCAGGGGGTGGAAACACCATATATTTT	CASSVAGGGNTIYF
TRBV24-1	few	NA	TRBJ1-1	TGTGCCACCAGTGGTCGAGGGAGCCATGAAGCTTTCTTT	CATSGRGSHEAFF
TRBV7-6	NA	NA	TRBJ1-1	TGTGCCAGCAGCTACTCAGGGGACGGCTGGATGAACACTGAAGCTTTCTTT	CASSYSGDGWMNTEAFF
TRBV7-2	NA	NA	TRBJ1-3	TGTGCCAGCAGCTTATCCGGGGGCTCTGGAAACACCATATATTTT	CASSLSGGSGNTIYF
TRBV12-3/TRBV12-4	few	TRBD1	TRBJ2-1	TGTGCCAGCACCAGGACAGGGGTCGGTGAGCAGTTCTTC	CASTRTGVGEQFF
TRBV27	NA	NA	TRBJ2-2	TGTGCCAGCAGTTACGGTGGGCCGACGAGGAACACCGGGGAGCTGTTTTTT	CASSYGGPTRNTGELFF
TRBV5-1	few	NA	TRBJ1-1	TGCGCCAGCAGCCGACAAGGACAGTCGAACACTGAAGCTTTCTTT	CASSRQGQSNTEAFF
TRBV28	NA	NA	TRBJ1-1	TGTGCCAGCATCGGGCAGCTAAACACTGAAGCTTTCTTT	CASIGQLNTEAFF
TRBV11-3	NA	NA	TRBJ2-3	TGTGCCAGCAGCTTATCTCCGCTTGCGGGAAGTACAGATACGCAGTATTTT	CASSLSPLAGSTDTQYF
TRBV5-6	NA	TRBD1	TRBJ2-7	TGTGCCAGCAGCATATGGACAGGTACTACTTCCTACGAGCAGTACTTC	CASSIWTGTTSYEQYF
TRBV12-3/TRBV12-4	NA	NA	TRBJ2-1	TGTGCCAGCACTATTAGCGATGAGCAGTTCTTC	CASTISDEQFF
TRBV7-2	NA	NA	TRBJ2-5	TGTGCCAGCAGCTTAGACTTTTCGGAGCTTGAGACCCAGTACTTC	CASSLDFSELETQYF
TRBV12-5	NA	TRBD1	TRBJ2-3	TGTGCTAGTGGTTTGGCGACAGGGTCAGATACGCAGTATTTT	CASGLATGSDTQYF
TRBV7-2	NA	NA	TRBJ1-1	TGTGCCAGCAGCTTAGATCGGCGGGGGAGGACTTTCTTT	CASSLDRRGRTFF
TRBV29-1	few	NA	TRBJ1-1	TGCAGCGTTACACAGGGTAACACTGAAGCTTTCTTT	CSVTQGNTEAFF
TRBV7-2	many	NA	TRBJ2-1	TGTGCCAGCAGCTTAGCGTACGGAGCCTACAATGAGCAGTTCTTC	CASSLAYGAYNEQFF
TRBV4-1	NA	TRBD2	TRBJ2-5	TGCGCCAGCAGCCAAGATCCCCACGGACTAGCGGGAGGACCCCAGGGAGAGACCCAGTACTTC	CASSQDPHGLAGGPQGETQYF
TRBV6-6	few	NA	TRBJ2-1	TGTGCCAGCAGTGCCCAATACAATGAGCAGTTCTTC	CASSAQYNEQFF
TRBV7-3	few	NA	TRBJ1-3	TGTGCCAGCAGCACAGGATCCTCTGGAAACACCATATATTTT	CASSTGSSGNTIYF
TRBV11-1	NA	TRBD2	TRBJ2-1	TGTGCCAGCAGCATGCGGGAGGGCGGTTATGAGCAGTTCTTC	CASSMREGGYEQFF
TRBV6-2/TRBV6-3	NA	NA	TRBJ2-2	TGTGCCAGCAGTTTTAGCGGATACCCCAAAACCGGGGAGCTGTTTTTT	CASSFSGYPKTGELFF
TRBV28	many	NA	TRBJ2-5	TGTGCCACCCGGGGAGGGGGGTCCCAAGAGACCCAGTACTTC	CATRGGGSQETQYF
TRBV7-2	few	NA	TRBJ1-2	TGTGCCAGCAGCCGGACATCGTACGATGGCGGCTACACCTTC	CASSRTSYDGGYTF